This TCR beta chain appears in the sequencing data of a study of CD8+ T cells in alopecia areata. The treatment was: oral pan-JAK inhibitor, 5-10 mg twice daily. This CDR3 is 16 amino acids long. The V end lost 3 bases, the J end lost 4 bases, and 20 bases lay between the germline ends. The germline gives CDR1 SGHNT, CDR2 YYREEE (reference sequence). cDNA reverse transcribed from extracted RNA served as the sequencing template. Using immunoSEQ multiplex PCR, the repertoire was profiled, and TCRdb retains in-frame clones only, with some absent. The sample holds around 60,000 clones, roughly 50% seen once.

The V gene is TRBV5-4, the J gene TRBJ2-7; D perhaps matches TRBD2 (5 bases). This sequence originates from a human donor with alopecia areata. Sequenced material: CD8+ T cells sorted from blood, taken at roughly week 38, from a patient treated with tofacitinib. The CDR3 protein is CASSSGKATNAYEQYF. The CDR3 DNA follows: TGTGCCAGCAGCTCGGGAAAAGCAACTAACGCGTACGAGCAGTACTTC.